The 16 T cell receptor beta chains listed next were all sequenced from one sample in a study of CD8+CD57+ T cells in acquired aplastic anemia. Genomic DNA provided the template from which TCR beta VDJ and CDR3 profiles were obtained. TCRdb fed the reads into MiXCR, producing one record per CDR3 protein. The sample lists 100,000 to 150,000 distinct CDR3 sequences, less than 45% occurring once. The specimen sequenced was sorted CD4+, CD8+, or CD8+CD57+ T cells (not recorded which) from PBMCs. The receptors shown here come from a human donor in good health, serving as a control.

This clonotype was observed at least ten times. The chain has TRBV24-1 and TRBJ2-2; TRBD2 aligns across 10 bases. Germline V gene data show CDR1 as KGHDR and CDR2 as SFDVKD. The ends lost 4 bases at V and 0 bases at J; junction bases unmatched: 7. The CDR3 has 18 amino acids. Here the CDR3 reads CATSDGLADYANTGELFF. The CDR3 nucleotides read TGTGCCACCAGTGACGGACTAGCGGATTACGCGAACACCGGGGAGCTGTTTTTT.

This clonotype has a count of ten or more. The chain links TRBV14 to TRBJ2-2, with 10 positions matching TRBD2. Per the germline V gene, CDR1 is SGHDN and CDR2 is FVKESK. V dropped 4 bases and J dropped 1; count of bases not matched to a gene: 3. The CDR3 sequence is 16 residues long. The CDR3 bases are TGTGCCAGCAGCCTAATAGCGGGAGGGAACACCGGGGAGCTGTTTTTT. Protein sequence: CASSLIAGGNTGELFF.

The chain joins TRBV6-5 to TRBJ2-7, with D maybe TRBD2 (5 bases). The V end lost 3 bases, the J end lost 3 bases, and 12 bases lay between the germline ends. This CDR3 spans 14 amino acids. Germline CDR1 MNHEY, CDR2 SVGAGI. CDR3 sequence (DNA): TGTGCCAGCAGTTATGCCGGGGAAAACTACGAGCAGTACTTC. Translating gives CASSYAGENYEQYF.

This clonotype was counted at least ten times. This chain links TRBV5-1 with TRBJ2-3; 10 bases are a match to TRBD1. CDR3 length: 14 amino acids. Germline V CDR1 and CDR2: SGHRS, YFSETQ. Unmatched junction bases numbered 2, after V lost 3 bases and J lost 4 bases. Here the CDR3 DNA reads TGCGCCAGCAGCTCGGACAGGGGGTCAGATACGCAGTATTTT. Its translation: CASSSDRGSDTQYF. The variable domain in full, with the rest retrieved from reference TRBV5-1 and TRBJ2-3, is KAGVTQTPRYLIKTRGQQVTLSCSPISGHRSVSWYQQTPGQGLQFLFEYFSETQRNKGNFPGRFSGRQFSNSRSEMNVSTLELGDSALYLCASSSDRGSDTQYFGPGTRLTVL.

The chain is built from TRBV20-1 and TRBJ1-2, with D possibly being TRBD1 (5 bases). The V end lost 0 bases, the J end lost 0 bases, and 8 bases lay between the germline ends. This CDR3 region has 14 residues. CDR1 is DFQATT, CDR2 SNEGSKA, per germline (reference sequence). In nucleotides, the CDR3 is TGCAGTGCTAGAGAGAGACAGACTAACTATGGCTACACCTTC. Translating it yields CSARERQTNYGYTF.

This clonotype was seen a single time. The rearrangement uses TRBV12-3 or TRBV12-4 and TRBJ2-3; weak D call: TRBD1 (6 bases). Between the trimmed V and J ends, which lost 4 bases and 4 bases, there was a span of 12 bases. The CDR3 consists of 14 residues. DNA of the CDR3: TGTGCCAGCAGTTGGCAGGGGTGGGCAGATACGCAGTATTTT. Encoded protein: CASSWQGWADTQYF.

The V call is TRBV20-1, the J call TRBJ2-7, with TRBD2 as a possible D gene (5 bases). With 3 bases removed from V and 5 bases from J, the gap between germline ends came to 17 bases. The CDR3 length is 14 residues. Germline V gene sequence: CDR1 DFQATT, CDR2 SNEGSKA (reference sequence). DNA of the CDR3: TGCAGTGCTAGGGGGAGAGTGGGCTGGAACGAGCAGTACTTC. It encodes CSARGRVGWNEQYF.

V and J are TRBV19 and TRBJ1-3, with unresolved D. The ends were cut back, 5 bases at V and 6 bases at J, with 8 bases in the middle. Germline-derived CDR1 and CDR2 are LNHDA and SQIVND (reference sequence). The CDR3 has 12 residues. For the CDR3, the DNA is TGTGCCAGTAGTCCGAGAGCAAACACCATATATTTT. It specifies CASSPRANTIYF.

The chain uses TRBV4-3 and TRBJ1-2; D ambiguous. V lost 1 base, J lost 4 bases, and 10 bases lay in between. This CDR3 spans 14 amino acids. The germline gives CDR1 LGHNA, CDR2 YSLEER. The CDR3 loop reads CASSQGTVVYGYTF. CDR3 coding DNA: TGCGCCAGCAGCCAAGGGACTGTTGTCTATGGCTACACCTTC.

This sequence joins TRBV20-1 and TRBJ2-1; 13 bases are shared with TRBD2. V shed 3 bases and J 6 bases; nucleotides not matched to a gene: 8. The CDR3 loop spans 16 amino acids. CDR1 and CDR2 from the germline V gene are DFQATT and SNEGSKA (reference sequence). This chain's CDR3 is CSASLGTSGRGNEQFF. The CDR3 DNA reads TGCAGTGCTAGCCTCGGAACTAGCGGGAGGGGCAATGAGCAGTTCTTC.

Ten or more counts support this clonotype. The chain carries TRBV6-5 and TRBJ2-7; TRBD1 might be the D (6 bases). Trimming removed 8 bases at V and 3 bases at J, with 17 bases between. Germline V lookup: CDR1 MNHEY, CDR2 SVGAGI. The CDR3 is 14 amino acids. CDR3 bases: TGTGCCAGCCTTCCCTCACAGGGTTACTACGAGCAGTACTTC. This gives the protein CASLPSQGYYEQYF.

This clonotype was found a few times. This rearrangement joins TRBV10-1 to TRBJ1-3; the D is unclear. Trimming shortened V by 8 bases and J by 3 bases, and 8 bases separated the two germline ends. CDR3 size: 12 residues. The germline V gene has CDR1 WNHNN and CDR2 SYGVQD (reference sequence). In nucleotides, the CDR3 is TGCGCCAGCGGCCTGAATGGAAACACCATATATTTT. Translated: CASGLNGNTIYF.

Many counts were recorded for this clonotype. The chain recombines TRBV30 with TRBJ1-2; D is possibly TRBD1 (6 bases). V lost 4 bases and J 5 bases, leaving 8 bases between the germline ends. The V gene's germline CDR1 is GTSNPN and CDR2 SVGIG (reference sequence). The CDR3 contains 11 residues. For the CDR3, the DNA is TGTGCCTGGAACCAGGGGTATGGCTACACCTTC. Its protein product is CAWNQGYGYTF.

This clonotype was seen many times. J is TRBJ2-7 and V is TRBV2, with a weak D call TRBD1 (5 bases). Germline loops: CDR1 SNHLY, CDR2 FYNNEI. This CDR3 is 12 amino acids long. Between the trimmed V and J ends, which lost 5 bases and 3 bases, there was a span of 8 bases. CDR3 residues: CASSPQGYEQYF. The CDR3 DNA reads as TGTGCCAGCAGTCCCCAGGGCTACGAGCAGTACTTC.

The V call is TRBV7-2, the J call TRBJ2-7; TRBD2 aligns across 10 bases. The germline V gene has CDR1 SGHTA and CDR2 FQGNSA. This CDR3 comprises 15 residues. V trimming: 2 bases; J trimming: 0 bases; junction bases outside the gene matches: 1. For the CDR3, the DNA is TGTGCCAGCAGCTTAACTAGCGGGGACTCCTACGAGCAGTACTTC. It specifies CASSLTSGDSYEQYF.

This clonotype was seen at least ten times. V gene TRBV4-2 combines with J gene TRBJ2-6, with 9 positions matching TRBD1. J was trimmed by 3 bases and V by 6 bases; bases with no gene match: 9. CDR3 length: 17 residues. Germline assignment: CDR1 LGHNA and CDR2 YNFKEQ. CDR3 sequence reads: CASSHPGTGHGANVLTF. The CDR3 coding sequence is TGTGCCAGCAGTCACCCCGGGACAGGGCATGGGGCCAACGTCCTGACTTTC.